This TCR beta chain was profiled in a study of blood T cell repertoires in COVID-19. In the study overall: Researchers got acute and convalescent COVID-19 samples from the United States, Italy and Spain. Sample material is recorded as cDNA or gDNA derived from T cells, B-cell-depleted T cells, or PBMCs.

Assay used: immunoSEQ multiplex PCR; TCRdb lists only in-frame clones, some missing. The sample consists of 130,000 to 150,000 clones, roughly 87% of them appearing once. V shed 3 bases and J 7 bases; nucleotides not matched to a gene: 9. The CDR3 sequence is 16 residues long. Germline V CDR1 and CDR2: SGHVS, FQNEAQ. Sequenced sample: peripheral blood. The chain combines TRBV7-8 with TRBJ1-6; 7 positions agree with TRBD1. This clonotype was obtained from a human donor in a cohort sampled during active COVID-19. CDR3 sequence: CASSLKQGTGNSPLHF. The DNA of the CDR3 is TGTGCCAGCAGCTTGAAACAGGGGACTGGGAATTCACCCCTCCACTTT.